The present entry profiles one T cell receptor beta chain with its context. Its target is not known. The data were produced by immunoSEQ multiplex PCR, yet TCRdb's version contains in-frame clones alone and is incomplete. The sample shows approximately 150,000 clones, over 80% of them seen only once. This record belongs to a study of T cell responses to AZD1222 COVID-19 vaccine. The study, taken as a whole, reports: The donors showed a predominance of white British ancestry and of females, with possible underestimation of clonal diversity.

CDR1 and CDR2 from the germline V gene are MNHNS and SASEGT. V dropped 2 bases and J dropped 15 bases, with 8 bases sitting between them. This CDR3 has 11 residues. Sample: peripheral blood, taken on day 0 of AZD1222 vaccination. The rearrangement uses TRBV6-1 and TRBJ1-6; D uncertain. This sequence was found in an adult in good health. CDR3 in DNA: TGTGCCAGCAGTGAAATGTTGGACCTCCACTTT. Translating gives CASSEMLDLHF.